This T cell receptor (beta chain) derives from a study of response to subunit inactivated influenza vaccine listed by TCRdb under 2018. Regarding the complete study: The study used deep quantitative T cell receptor repertoire profiling to track responses to a trivalent subunit inactivated influenza vaccine.

Comment on this clonotype: Its recognized antigen is unknown. Base qualities were left out, and no much larger clone turns up one base away.

Library preparation used RT-PCR. The listed sequencing device is Illumina HiSeq 2500. TCRdb reworked the public reads: Q25 trimming with fastp, MiXCR clone assembly, productive beta chains retained. CDR3 protein duplicates are merged, each entry listing the most common genes and DNA. The table for this sample lists approximately 500,000 distinct CDR3 sequences; 13% of them were counted only once. Jointly, the top ten make up under 15% of the sample. The germline V gene (reference sequence) specifies DFQATT as CDR1 and SNEGSKA as CDR2. The CDR3 runs 16 amino acids, cysteine and phenylalanine included. Just the 48-base CDR3 DNA is kept, in frame starting at base 1. The junction shows trimming of 0 bases on V and 1 base on J, plus 15 bases between the germline ends. Taken with the paper, the label for time point translates to: 45 to 55 days after influenza vaccine administration. Results the study describes overall, beyond this receptor: The authors suggested that each seasonal influenza vaccination may recruit only a limited number of new T cells.

The source material was PBMCs from blood, sampled 45 days after vaccination. The sequence was collected from a middle-aged man who received an inactivated influenza vaccine. Donor details come from another sample of the same person, matched by shared clones. Recombination connected TRBV20-1 to TRBJ2-5; D gene: possibly TRBD1, on 5 matching bases. At the DNA level, the sequence is TGCAGTGCTAGAGATCTCTTAGGACAAACCCAAGAGACCCAGTACTTC. Its coded protein is CSARDLLGQTQETQYF.